The T cell receptor (beta chain) under discussion was sequenced for a study of identical twins. Findings and limits, study-wide: Part of the zero-insertion signal could reflect confounding by invariant MAIT and iNKT cells. Whereas memory repertoires showed no such difference, abundant cord blood beta clonotypes carried fewer insertions.

The V gene's germline CDR1 is LGHNA and CDR2 YNFKEQ. The CDR3 extends over 16 amino acids. With respect to this clonotype: Its antigen is still unknown. One junction end does not reproduce the germline sequence, and a read error may be involved.

One entry per CDR3 protein, called by TCRdb with MiXCR from the 5' RACE reads. Of around 1.7 million distinct CDR3 sequences listed, about 30% were seen once; the top ten hold under 0.35%. Every donor was a healthy Caucasian. This TCR was recovered from a newborn girl in good health. Sequencing input: cord blood. The rearrangement uses TRBV4-2 and TRBJ2-4; 7 nucleotides line up with TRBD2. Near its end, the DNA agrees better with TRBJ2-7, so the J call may be wrong. The CDR3 bases are TGTGCCAGCAGACAAGCGGGGCCAGCCTCCTCCTACGAGCAGTACTTC. As protein: CASRQAGPASSYEQYF.